The rows below give T cell receptor beta chains drawn from one sample of a study of cytomegalovirus exposure and HLA in healthy donors. The data were produced by immunoSEQ multiplex PCR, yet TCRdb's version contains in-frame clones alone and is incomplete. The sample has some 140,000 clones; about 85% are singletons. Source material: PBMCs. The source of these receptors is a man aged 25-40 years in good health and CMV-seropositive. CDR3s include the opening cysteine and the closing phenylalanine or tryptophan. Fields, in order: clone size, J gene, D gene, V gene, CDR3 DNA, CDR3 protein. D genes are given only for firm matches. Not every row has a clone size; where given, it reads once, few, many or a size class.

>-|TRBJ2-7|-|TRBV5-1
TGCGCCAGCAGCTTGACAGGTACCGCCTACGAGCAGTACTTC
CASSLTGTAYEQYF
>-|TRBJ2-7|TRBD2|TRBV2
TGTGCCAGCAGTGTTCGGCTAGCGGGAGTAACCTACGAGCAGTACTTC
CASSVRLAGVTYEQYF
>few|TRBJ2-2|TRBD1|TRBV18
TGTGCCAGCTCATTGGGACAGGGGATCACCGGGGAGCTGTTTTTT
CASSLGQGITGELFF
>-|TRBJ1-6|-|TRBV5-1
TGCGCCAGCAGCTTGGGTGAAGCGTCCTCACCCCTCCACTTT
CASSLGEASSPLHF
>-|TRBJ2-5|TRBD2|TRBV9
TGTGCCAGCAGCGTAGGAGCCCGGGGGGTAGGAGAGACCCAGTACTTC
CASSVGARGVGETQYF
>-|TRBJ2-1|TRBD2|TRBV4-3
TGCGCCAGCAGCCAAGATCGGGCGGGGGGCCGGAGCTCCTACAATGAGCAGTTCTTC
CASSQDRAGGRSSYNEQFF
>once|TRBJ1-1|-|TRBV5-1
TGCGCCAGCAGCAAGAGCGGGCAGGGGAACACTGAAGCTTTCTTT
CASSKSGQGNTEAFF
>-|TRBJ1-5|TRBD1|TRBV19
TGTGCCAGTAGCATCCAGGGGGCGCAGGGTCAGCCCCAGCATTTT
CASSIQGAQGQPQHF
>-|TRBJ2-7|TRBD2|TRBV19
TGTGCCAGTAGTGGGCTAGCGGGAGTGGGGAGCGGCGAGCAGTACTTC
CASSGLAGVGSGEQYF
>-|TRBJ1-5|-|TRBV9
TGTGCCAGCAGCGACGGGTGGGGGGATCAGCCCCAGCATTTT
CASSDGWGDQPQHF
>-|TRBJ2-3|-|TRBV7-2
TGTGCCAGCAGCCCGGACTTACCCAGCACAGATACGCAGTATTTT
CASSPDLPSTDTQYF
>-|TRBJ2-5|-|TRBV6-1
TGTGCCAGCAGTGGGAGTCAGGGGCAGCAAGAGACCCAGTACTTC
CASSGSQGQQETQYF
>-|TRBJ1-5|TRBD1|TRBV7-9
TGTGCCAGCAGCTTAGGGGCAGGGGGTGAAGTTAGGAATCAGCCCCAGCATTTT
CASSLGAGGEVRNQPQHF
>few|TRBJ2-1|-|TRBV7-9
TGTGCCAGCAGCTTAGACAGACAGAACTACAATGAGCAGTTCTTC
CASSLDRQNYNEQFF
>-|TRBJ1-2|-|TRBV19
TGTGCCAGTAGTTCGGTCGAGCTTATTCAGTTATACCGGGACACCGGCTACACCTTC
CASSSVELIQLYRDTGYTF
>-|TRBJ1-1|-|TRBV28
TGTGCCAGCAGCCTGGGGACACCCAACACTGAAGCTTTCTTT
CASSLGTPNTEAFF
>-|TRBJ2-1|-|TRBV5-4
TGTGCCAGCAGCTTGGGCTCCGGGAGCTCCTACAATGAGCAGTTCTTC
CASSLGSGSSYNEQFF
>-|TRBJ1-2|TRBD1|TRBV29-1
TGCAGCGCCTCATCCGGGACAGGGGGTCAGGATGGCTACACCTTC
CSASSGTGGQDGYTF
>-|TRBJ2-3|-|TRBV19
TGTGCCAGTAGTATGAGTCTTTCCACAGATACGCAGTATTTT
CASSMSLSTDTQYF